The rows below give T cell receptor beta chains drawn from one sample of a study of blood T cell repertoires in COVID-19. Some clones are missing from TCRdb's copy, which holds only in-frame ones; the method was immunoSEQ multiplex PCR. The sample carries under 65,000 clones, roughly 70% recorded once. Sequenced sample: peripheral blood. These receptors originate from a woman aged 65 to 85 with acute or convalescent COVID-19. CDR3s include the opening cysteine and the closing phenylalanine or tryptophan. D genes are given only for firm matches. Clone size appears in some rows only: once, few, many, or a class for an expanded clone.

DNA: TGTGCCAGCAGTGAAAGGGCCGGGGGGCGCAGCAATCAGCCCCAGCATTTT; CDR3: CASSERAGGRSNQPQHF; size: .; D: .; J: TRBJ1-5; V: TRBV6-1
DNA: TGTGCCAGCAGGAAGAAACAGGGGGCATGGGTCACCGGGGAGCTGTTTTTT; CDR3: CASRKKQGAWVTGELFF; size: .; D: TRBD1; J: TRBJ2-2; V: TRBV27
DNA: TGTGCCAGCATGGGACGGCAGGGGAGCACTGAAGCTTTCTTT; CDR3: CASMGRQGSTEAFF; size: .; D: .; J: TRBJ1-1; V: TRBV6-5
DNA: TGTGCCAGCTCACCTTATAGCAATCAGCCCCAGCATTTT; CDR3: CASSPYSNQPQHF; size: .; D: .; J: TRBJ1-5; V: TRBV18
DNA: TGTGCCTGGACCGGGGGTCTCAATTCACCCCTCCACTTT; CDR3: CAWTGGLNSPLHF; size: many; D: .; J: TRBJ1-6; V: TRBV30
DNA: TGCGCCAGCAGCTTGACGAAGGGGCCGGCAACTAATGAAAAACTGTTTTTT; CDR3: CASSLTKGPATNEKLFF; size: .; D: .; J: TRBJ1-4; V: TRBV5-1
DNA: TGTGCCAGCATGGCGCGCGGGGGGCCCGCACTTGAGCAGTTCTTC; CDR3: CASMARGGPALEQFF; size: .; D: TRBD2; J: TRBJ2-1; V: TRBV3-1/TRBV3-2
DNA: TGCGCCAGCAGCCAAGGGAGGGGCAGGGACCTAGGCTACACCTTC; CDR3: CASSQGRGRDLGYTF; size: .; D: .; J: TRBJ1-2; V: TRBV4-1
DNA: TGTGCCAGCAGCCCCCAGGGGCGCGGAAACACCATATATTTT; CDR3: CASSPQGRGNTIYF; size: .; D: .; J: TRBJ1-3; V: TRBV9
DNA: TGCAGTGCTAGTATGGACAGGGGCTATGGCTACACCTTC; CDR3: CSASMDRGYGYTF; size: .; D: TRBD1; J: TRBJ1-2; V: TRBV20-1
DNA: TGCAGCGTTGACCCGCTAGCGGGGGGGGGAGATACGCAGTATTTT; CDR3: CSVDPLAGGGDTQYF; size: .; D: TRBD2; J: TRBJ2-3; V: TRBV29-1
DNA: TGCAGCGTTGGGGACAGTAACTATGGCTACACCTTC; CDR3: CSVGDSNYGYTF; size: few; D: TRBD1; J: TRBJ1-2; V: TRBV29-1
DNA: TGTGCCAGCAGCCAAGATAGGGGCAGGGGGACCGCCAAAGAGACCCAGTACTTC; CDR3: CASSQDRGRGTAKETQYF; size: .; D: TRBD1; J: TRBJ2-5; V: TRBV3-1/TRBV3-2
DNA: TGTGCCAGCAGCCAAGGCCCGGAGGGGCAGAGCAATCAGCCCCAGCATTTT; CDR3: CASSQGPEGQSNQPQHF; size: .; D: .; J: TRBJ1-5; V: TRBV3-1/TRBV3-2
DNA: TGTGCCAGTAGGACAGGGGGAAGGACCGGGGAGCTGTTTTTT; CDR3: CASRTGGRTGELFF; size: .; D: TRBD1; J: TRBJ2-2; V: TRBV3-1/TRBV3-2
DNA: TGTGCCAGCACCACATACGGGGGGCATGGACTTGGCTACACCTTC; CDR3: CASTTYGGHGLGYTF; size: .; D: .; J: TRBJ1-2; V: TRBV11-2
DNA: TGTGCCAGCAACTCCCCTAGCAATCAGCCCCAGCATTTT; CDR3: CASNSPSNQPQHF; size: .; D: .; J: TRBJ1-5; V: TRBV6-5
DNA: TGCGCCAGCAGCCAACAGGCCGGAGGTCCAGGGGGTTTTTCACCCCTCCACTTT; CDR3: CASSQQAGGPGGFSPLHF; size: few; D: TRBD1; J: TRBJ1-6; V: TRBV4-1
DNA: TGCGCCAGCAGCCCCCTTACTAGCGGGGGTGAGCAGTTCTTC; CDR3: CASSPLTSGGEQFF; size: .; D: TRBD2; J: TRBJ2-1; V: TRBV5-1
DNA: TGTGCCAGCAGTGAATACGGGTGGGGGCCGCAGCATTTT; CDR3: CASSEYGWGPQHF; size: .; D: .; J: TRBJ1-5; V: TRBV25-1
DNA: TGTGCCAGTAGTTTCCTGACTAGCGGGGGAGGGGATACGCAGTATTTT; CDR3: CASSFLTSGGGDTQYF; size: .; D: TRBD2; J: TRBJ2-3; V: TRBV19
DNA: TGTGCCAGCAGCTTCGGGACAGGGAACACTGAAGCTTTCTTT; CDR3: CASSFGTGNTEAFF; size: .; D: TRBD1; J: TRBJ1-1; V: TRBV5-6
DNA: TGTGCCAGCAGGGGGCAGGGTAGCAATCAGCCCCAGCATTTT; CDR3: CASRGQGSNQPQHF; size: .; D: .; J: TRBJ1-5; V: TRBV6-5
DNA: TGTGCCAGCAGCTTAGTGGGGGACAGGTTAAATGAGCAGTTCTTC; CDR3: CASSLVGDRLNEQFF; size: few; D: TRBD1; J: TRBJ2-1; V: TRBV7-2
DNA: TGTGCCAGCAGCCGCCAGGCCACCGGGGAGCTGTTTTTT; CDR3: CASSRQATGELFF; size: .; D: .; J: TRBJ2-2; V: TRBV6-4
DNA: TGTGCCAGCAGTTTACAGGGGGCGAACACTGAAGCTTTCTTT; CDR3: CASSLQGANTEAFF; size: few; D: TRBD1; J: TRBJ1-1; V: TRBV7-3
DNA: TGTGCCAGCAGTGAAAGGAGGGCCGGTAGCAATCAGCCCCAGCATTTT; CDR3: CASSERRAGSNQPQHF; size: few; D: .; J: TRBJ1-5; V: TRBV6-1
DNA: TGTGCCGGGGGAGGAGAGCAGCCCCAGCATTTT; CDR3: CAGGGEQPQHF; size: .; D: .; J: TRBJ1-5; V: TRBV19
DNA: TGTGCCAGCAGTGACTGGCCGGAGGGGAACACTGAAGCTTTCTTT; CDR3: CASSDWPEGNTEAFF; size: .; D: .; J: TRBJ1-1; V: TRBV25-1
DNA: TGTGCCAGCACCAGCCAGACAGGGTCAAACACCGGGGAGCTGTTTTTT; CDR3: CASTSQTGSNTGELFF; size: .; D: TRBD1; J: TRBJ2-2; V: TRBV9
DNA: TGTGCCAGCAGCCAAGGGAGGGCTGGGGCCACTGAAGCTTTCTTT; CDR3: CASSQGRAGATEAFF; size: many; D: .; J: TRBJ1-1; V: TRBV3-1/TRBV3-2
DNA: TGTGCCTGGAGTGTAACGGTTGAAAAACTGTTTTTT; CDR3: CAWSVTVEKLFF; size: few; D: .; J: TRBJ1-4; V: TRBV30